These 30 T cell receptor beta chains came from one sample sequenced in a study of blood T cell repertoires in COVID-19. TCRdb's copy holds only in-frame clones and misses some; the assay was immunoSEQ multiplex PCR. The table includes fewer than 350,000 clones, around 85% detected once. Sequenced sample: PBMCs or T cells enriched from blood (not recorded which). The source is a woman in her 30s who had been exposed to COVID-19.

The V gene is TRBV11-2, the J gene TRBJ2-5, with 8 bases fitting TRBD2. Trimming removed 1 base from V and 0 bases from J; junction bases left unmatched: 4. The CDR3 contains 16 residues. Germline CDR1 and CDR2: SGHAT and FQNNGV. The CDR3: CASSLVGGGYQETQYF. CDR3 bases: TGTGCCAGCAGCTTAGTCGGCGGGGGGTACCAAGAGACCCAGTACTTC.

This clone showed up just a few times. The chain is built from TRBV7-2 and TRBJ2-7; 10 nucleotides match TRBD1. The CDR3 is 15 residues long. The V gene end was trimmed by 5 bases and the J gene end by 3 bases; junction bases not matched to a gene: 7. Germline loops: CDR1 SGHTA, CDR2 FQGNSA. The CDR3 loop reads CASSRTDRGIYEQYF. CDR3 sequence (DNA): TGTGCCAGCAGCCGTACGGACAGGGGGATCTACGAGCAGTACTTC.

The gene calls are TRBV10-1 and TRBJ1-6; the D gene is possibly TRBD1 (6 bases). This CDR3 spans 15 amino acids. Germline-derived CDR1 and CDR2 are WNHNN and SYGVQD (reference sequence). V was pared by 8 bases and J by 7 bases, with 18 bases between. The CDR3 nucleotides are TGCGCCAGCGGTCGCACAGGGTTCCTAAATTCACCCCTCCACTTT. Protein product: CASGRTGFLNSPLHF.

The V gene is TRBV6-5, the J gene TRBJ1-2, with 7 bases fitting TRBD1. With V trimmed by 6 bases and J by 4 bases, 5 bases remained unmatched. CDR3 length: 13 residues. Per the germline V gene, CDR1 is MNHEY and CDR2 is SVGAGI. The CDR3 sequence is CASRAGTAYGYTF. In nucleotides, the CDR3 is TGTGCCAGCAGGGCCGGGACAGCCTATGGCTACACCTTC.

V and J are TRBV6-5 and TRBJ2-7; 7 bases map to TRBD2. The CDR3 has 16 amino acids. V trimming: 2 bases; J trimming: 0 bases; junction bases outside the gene matches: 7. Per the germline V gene, CDR1 is MNHEY and CDR2 is SVGAGI. CDR3 sequence reads: CASSYSGDPSSYEQYF. DNA of the CDR3: TGTGCCAGCAGTTACAGCGGGGACCCGAGCTCCTACGAGCAGTACTTC.

The V and J genes are TRBV7-9 and TRBJ2-2; 7 positions match TRBD2. V lost 2 bases and J lost 1; bases outside the gene matches: 4. Germline V gene lookup returns CDR1 SEHNR and CDR2 FQNEAQ (reference sequence). The CDR3 is 16 residues long. As DNA, the CDR3 is TGTGCCAGCAGCTTATTGGGCGGGGGGAACACCGGGGAGCTGTTTTTT. This gives the protein CASSLLGGGNTGELFF.

This clone was found once. V usage is TRBV3-1 (or the pseudogene TRBV3-2) and J usage is TRBJ1-5; a weak D match, TRBD1 (5 bases). V was clipped by 0 bases and J by 3 bases, with 9 bases between them. The CDR3 consists of 15 residues. Germline V gene lookup returns CDR1 LGHDT and CDR2 YNNKEL (reference sequence). This chain's CDR3 is CASSQEAGFNQPQHF. For the CDR3, the DNA is TGTGCCAGCAGCCAAGAGGCAGGGTTCAATCAGCCCCAGCATTTT.

This clone was counted a single time. The CDR3 DNA is TGTGCCAGCAGCTTGAGCGGGGGGGCCAATGAGCAGTTCTTC. Translated: CASSLSGGANEQFF. The chain carries TRBV5-4 and TRBJ2-1; 10 bases are shared with TRBD2. The CDR3 length is 14 residues. Germline-derived CDR1 and CDR2 are SGHNT and YYREEE (reference sequence). V gave up 1 base and J gave up 6 bases; unmatched junction bases: 1.

The rearrangement uses TRBV18 and TRBJ1-2; TRBD1 matches at 7 bases. The CDR3 is made up of 13 amino acids. Losses at the gene ends were 6 bases for V and 3 bases for J; bases not matched to a gene: 4. Germline V lookup: CDR1 KGHSH, CDR2 LQKENI. The CDR3 spells CASSPGQDYGYTF. The CDR3 coding sequence is TGTGCCAGCTCGCCCGGACAGGACTATGGCTACACCTTC. Full variable domain (remainder filled in from reference TRBV18 and TRBJ1-2): NAGVMQNPRHLVRRRGQEARLRCSPMKGHSHVYWYRQLPEEGLKFMVYLQKENIIDESGMPKERFSAEFPKEGPSILRIQQVVRGDSAAYFCASSPGQDYGYTFGSGTRLTVV.

This clone appeared a few times. The chain recombines TRBV5-3 with TRBJ1-3; D ambiguous. TRBV5-3 is placed among ORFs of uncertain function. The V end lost 4 bases, the J end lost 4 bases, and 12 bases lay between the germline ends. This CDR3 comprises 14 residues. The chain's CDR3 is CARSARGKGNTIYF. CDR3 in DNA: TGTGCCAGAAGCGCACGAGGTAAGGGAAACACCATATATTTT.

V and J are TRBV19 and TRBJ2-2, with D possibly matching TRBD2 (7 bases). Germline-derived CDR1 and CDR2 are LNHDA and SQIVND (reference sequence). V gave up 3 bases and J gave up 3 bases, with 17 bases separating them. The CDR3 is 17 residues long. This CDR3 reads CASSMDFGGRHTGELFF. The CDR3 DNA reads TGTGCCAGTAGTATGGATTTCGGGGGGCGGCACACCGGGGAGCTGTTTTTT. Full variable domain (missing parts from reference TRBV19 and TRBJ2-2): DGGITQSPKYLFRKEGQNVTLSCEQNLNHDAMYWYRQDPGQGLRLIYYSQIVNDFQKGDIAEGYSVSREKKESFPLTVTSAQKNPTAFYLCASSMDFGGRHTGELFFGEGSRLTVL.

The chain couples TRBV6-5 to TRBJ2-3; 7 bases line up with TRBD1. Trimming removed 6 bases from V and 0 bases from J; junction bases left unmatched: 3. The CDR3 totals 14 residues. Germline V gene data show CDR1 as MNHEY and CDR2 as SVGAGI. The CDR3 loop reads CASRQGPSTDTQYF. The CDR3, as DNA: TGTGCCAGCAGACAGGGGCCTAGCACAGATACGCAGTATTTT.

J is TRBJ1-2 and V is TRBV25-1, with 8 bases lining up with TRBD1. Germline values: CDR1 MGHDK, CDR2 SYGVNS. V trimming: 2 bases; J trimming: 2 bases; junction bases outside the gene matches: 13. The CDR3 sequence is 18 residues long. CDR3 nucleotides: TGTGCCAGCAGTGAAATTGGCCAGGGGGCATCGTCCAACTATGGCTACACCTTC. Protein product: CASSEIGQGASSNYGYTF.

This sequence joins TRBV23-1 and TRBJ2-3; D unresolved. TRBV23-1 is annotated as an ORF whose role is uncertain. This CDR3 has 14 amino acids. Trimming stripped 5 bases from V and 3 bases from J, with 12 bases between. The DNA of the CDR3 is TGCGCCAGCAGTTTGCACCTCAGGACAGATACGCAGTATTTT. Translated: CASSLHLRTDTQYF.

This chain joins TRBV2 and TRBJ1-2, with 7 bases matching TRBD1. The CDR3 is made up of 16 amino acids. Germline-derived CDR1 and CDR2 are SNHLY and FYNNEI. With 2 bases clipped from V and 4 bases from J, the junction kept 10 bases outside the gene matches. CDR3 protein: CASSELSRGYSYGYTF. CDR3 coding DNA: TGTGCCAGCAGTGAATTAAGCAGGGGGTACAGCTATGGCTACACCTTC.

This chain links TRBV5-4 with TRBJ2-1; TRBD2 is a possible D gene (5 bases). V lost 3 bases, J lost 10 bases, and 17 bases lay in between. CDR3 length equals 14 residues. The germline V gene has CDR1 SGHNT and CDR2 YYREEE (reference sequence). The CDR3: CASSSSISWREQFF. As DNA, the CDR3 is TGTGCCAGCAGCTCCTCCATATCTTGGAGGGAGCAGTTCTTC.

As for this clone: The same CDR3 arises from other DNA sequences in this sample as well. The chain is built from TRBV5-1 and TRBJ1-1; the D is unclear. This CDR3 spans 13 amino acids. Trimming removed 1 base from V and 1 base from J, with 5 bases in between. Germline CDR1 is SGHRS and CDR2 is YFSETQ. The CDR3 bases are TGCGCCAGCAGCTTGTCGTCGAACACTGAAGCTTTCTTT. Translated: CASSLSSNTEAFF.

The table lists this clone with a count of one. This chain links TRBV6-5 with TRBJ2-5; D is possibly TRBD1 (8 bases). In germline, CDR1 is MNHEY, CDR2 SVGAGI. The CDR3 is made up of 15 amino acids. Trimming stripped 8 bases from V and 5 bases from J, with 21 bases between. The CDR3 DNA reads TGTGCCAGCCAGATTACATACAGGGGGGGGGAGACCCAGTACTTC. It specifies CASQITYRGGETQYF.

The chain joins TRBV10-2 to TRBJ1-4; perhaps TRBD1 as D (5 bases). V was pared by 1 base and J by 6 bases, with 12 bases between. The germline V gene encodes CDR1 WSHSY and CDR2 SAAADI. This CDR3 has 15 amino acids. CDR3 bases: TGCGCCAGCAGTGAGTTTGCAGGAGGGGATGAAAAACTGTTTTTT. Residues: CASSEFAGGDEKLFF.

This clone has only one observation. This sequence joins TRBV28 and TRBJ2-3, with a tentative D call TRBD2 (5 bases). This CDR3 has 13 residues. Germline V gene lookup returns CDR1 MDHEN and CDR2 SYDVKM. Trimming cost V 7 bases and J 0 bases, with 8 bases left between them. CDR3 coding DNA: TGTGCCAGCACGACTACTAGCACAGATACGCAGTATTTT. Its translation is CASTTTSTDTQYF. Full variable domain (outside the CDR3, taken from reference TRBV28 and TRBJ2-3): DVKVTQSSRYLVKRTGEKVFLECVQDMDHENMFWYRQDPGLGLRLIYFSYDVKMKEKGDIPEGYSVSREKKERFSLILESASTNQTSMYLCASTTTSTDTQYFGPGTRLTVL.

V is TRBV7-2 and J is TRBJ2-1, with 10 bases aligning to TRBD2. From germline, CDR1 is SGHTA and CDR2 FQGNSA. This CDR3 region has 19 residues. Losses at the gene ends were 5 bases for V and 5 bases for J; bases not matched to a gene: 18. CDR3 loop: CASSLNALLLAGRDNEQFF. CDR3 nucleotides: TGTGCCAGCAGCCTTAATGCTCTTCTACTAGCGGGGCGGGACAATGAGCAGTTCTTC.

This chain connects TRBV11-2 to TRBJ2-3, with D uncertain. V lost 5 bases to trimming and J lost 0 bases, with 12 bases between them. The CDR3 runs to 15 residues. Germline loops: CDR1 SGHAT, CDR2 FQNNGV. CDR3 loop: CASSLTRSSTDTQYF. The DNA for the CDR3 is TGTGCCAGCAGCCTGACTCGATCTAGCACAGATACGCAGTATTTT.

This chain connects TRBV2 to TRBJ2-7; D possibly corresponds to TRBD1 (5 bases). Germline CDR1 reads SNHLY; CDR2 reads FYNNEI. The CDR3 runs 13 residues. Trimming stripped 7 bases from V and 3 bases from J, with 13 bases between. CDR3 DNA: TGTGCCAGCACTGATCAGGGATTCTACGAGCAGTACTTC. Protein sequence: CASTDQGFYEQYF. The whole variable domain, filled in from reference TRBV2 and TRBJ2-7, reads EPEVTQTPSHQVTQMGQEVILRCVPISNHLYFYWYRQILGQKVEFLVSFYNNEISEKSEIFDDQFSVERPDGSNFTLKIRSTKLEDSAMYFCASTDQGFYEQYFGPGTRLTVT.

The chain joins TRBV28 to TRBJ2-7; 9 bases match TRBD1. The germline CDR1 and CDR2 sequences are MDHEN and SYDVKM. The V gene end was trimmed by 7 bases and the J gene end by 5 bases; junction bases not matched to a gene: 12. This CDR3 contains 15 residues. The CDR3 loop is CASTGGDRATDEQYF. The CDR3 DNA sequence: TGTGCCAGCACGGGTGGGGACAGGGCGACGGACGAGCAGTACTTC.

This clone was counted between two and nine times. This chain uses TRBV30 with TRBJ1-5; D is possibly TRBD1 (6 bases). The germline CDR1 and CDR2 sequences are GTSNPN and SVGIG (reference sequence). Trimming pared 0 bases from V and 6 bases from J, leaving 12 bases between. This CDR3 is 14 amino acids long. CDR3 DNA: TGTGCCTGGAGTGTAAAGGGGGTGGCTCAGCCCCAGCATTTT. This sequence encodes CAWSVKGVAQPQHF.

This clone was picked up a small number of times. The gene calls are TRBV7-9 and TRBJ1-2, with D perhaps TRBD1 (6 bases). The CDR3 sequence is 14 residues long. Trimming pared 4 bases from V and 8 bases from J, leaving 17 bases between. In germline, CDR1 is SEHNR, CDR2 FQNEAQ (reference sequence). CDR3 protein: CASSSSGATRGYTF. CDR3 bases: TGTGCCAGCAGCTCCTCAGGGGCAACCAGGGGCTACACCTTC.

The CDR3 DNA follows: TGTGCCAGCAGTGTACAGGGGTTAGGCTACACCTTC. As protein: CASSVQGLGYTF. This rearrangement joins TRBV2 to TRBJ1-2, with TRBD1 matching over 7 bases. The CDR3 length is 12 residues. Per the germline V gene, CDR1 is SNHLY and CDR2 is FYNNEI. Unmatched junction bases numbered 4, after V lost 4 bases and J lost 8 bases.

The rearrangement joins TRBV14 to TRBJ1-3; a possible D gene is TRBD1 (6 bases). Trimming removed 0 bases at V and 5 bases at J, with 11 bases between. Germline CDR1 reads SGHDN; CDR2 reads FVKESK. The CDR3 runs to 15 residues. The CDR3 region has the DNA TGTGCCAGCAGCCAAGATCGGGGGGCGAGAAACACCATATATTTT. Residues: CASSQDRGARNTIYF.

This clone came up once. The chain has TRBV6-2 or TRBV6-3 and TRBJ2-7, with TRBD1 as a possible D gene (6 bases). Between the trimmed V and J ends, which lost 5 bases and 4 bases, there was a span of 9 bases. The CDR3 has 12 residues. Per germline, CDR1 MNHEY and CDR2 SVGEGT. In DNA, the CDR3 is TGTGCCAGCAGTGACCAGGGGTACGAGCAGTACTTC. Translation: CASSDQGYEQYF.

The V gene is TRBV5-6, the J gene TRBJ1-1; 9 bases fit TRBD1. This CDR3 region has 14 residues. The V gene's germline CDR1 is SGHDT and CDR2 YYEEEE. J was trimmed by 4 bases and V by 0 bases; bases with no gene match: 1. The CDR3 loop is CASSLGTGATEAFF. CDR3 DNA: TGTGCCAGCAGCTTGGGGACAGGGGCCACTGAAGCTTTCTTT. Filled out from reference TRBV5-6 and TRBJ1-1, the complete variable domain reads DAGVTQSPTHLIKTRGQQVTLRCSPKSGHDTVSWYQQALGQGPQFIFQYYEEEERQRGNFPDRFSGHQFPNYSSELNVNALLLGDSALYLCASSLGTGATEAFFGQGTRLTVV.